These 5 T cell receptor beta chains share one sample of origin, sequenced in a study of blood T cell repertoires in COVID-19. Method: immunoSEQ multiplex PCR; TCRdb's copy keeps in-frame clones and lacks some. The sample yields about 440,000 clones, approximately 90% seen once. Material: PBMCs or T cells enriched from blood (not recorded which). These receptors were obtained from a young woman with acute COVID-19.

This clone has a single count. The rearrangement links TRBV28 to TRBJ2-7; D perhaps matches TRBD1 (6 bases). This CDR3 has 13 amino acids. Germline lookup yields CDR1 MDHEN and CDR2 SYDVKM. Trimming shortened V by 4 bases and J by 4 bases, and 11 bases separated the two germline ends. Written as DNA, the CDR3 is TGTGCCAGCAGTTCGGGACAACTATACGAGCAGTACTTC. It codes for CASSSGQLYEQYF.

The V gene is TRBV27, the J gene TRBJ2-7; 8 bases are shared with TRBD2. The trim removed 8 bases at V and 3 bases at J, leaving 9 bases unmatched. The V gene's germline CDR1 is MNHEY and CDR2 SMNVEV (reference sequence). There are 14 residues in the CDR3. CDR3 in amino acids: CASGTPGGIYEQYF. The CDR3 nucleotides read TGTGCCAGCGGGACCCCGGGGGGGATCTACGAGCAGTACTTC.

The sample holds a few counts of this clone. CDR3 DNA: TGTGCCAGCACCCTACGCCAAGGGAGTGGAAACACCATATATTTT. Translating gives CASTLRQGSGNTIYF. The chain carries TRBV2 and TRBJ1-3, with unresolved D. The germline gives CDR1 SNHLY, CDR2 FYNNEI. The CDR3 length is 15 residues. Trimming took off 7 bases at V and 3 bases at J, with 16 bases between the two ends.

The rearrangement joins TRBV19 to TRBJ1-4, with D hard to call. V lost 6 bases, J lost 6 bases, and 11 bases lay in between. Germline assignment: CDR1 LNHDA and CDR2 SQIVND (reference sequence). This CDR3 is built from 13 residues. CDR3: CASRTPRDEKLFF. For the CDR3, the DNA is TGTGCCAGTAGAACGCCGCGGGATGAAAAACTGTTTTTT.

This CDR3 is CASSSRTSGRVGEQFF. The CDR3 DNA reads as TGTGCCAGCAGCTCGAGGACTAGCGGGAGGGTTGGTGAGCAGTTCTTC. This chain joins TRBV5-4 and TRBJ2-1; 15 nucleotides align to TRBD2. Germline-derived CDR1 and CDR2 are SGHNT and YYREEE (reference sequence). The CDR3 extends over 16 amino acids. J was trimmed by 9 bases and V by 3 bases; bases with no gene match: 7.